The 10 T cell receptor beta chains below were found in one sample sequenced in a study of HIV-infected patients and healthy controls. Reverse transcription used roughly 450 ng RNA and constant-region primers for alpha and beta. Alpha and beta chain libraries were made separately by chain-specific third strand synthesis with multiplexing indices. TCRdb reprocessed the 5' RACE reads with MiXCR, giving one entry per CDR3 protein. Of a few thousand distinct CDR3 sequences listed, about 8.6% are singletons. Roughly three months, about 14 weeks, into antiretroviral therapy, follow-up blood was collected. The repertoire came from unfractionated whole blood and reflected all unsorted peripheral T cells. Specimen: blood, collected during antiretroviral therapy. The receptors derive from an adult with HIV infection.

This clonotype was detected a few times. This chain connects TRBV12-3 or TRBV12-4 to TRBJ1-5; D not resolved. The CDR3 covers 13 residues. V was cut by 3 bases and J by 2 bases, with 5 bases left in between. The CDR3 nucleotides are TGTGCCAGCAGTTTGAGAGGCAATCAGCCCCAGCATTTT. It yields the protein CASSLRGNQPQHF.

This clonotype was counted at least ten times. In DNA, the CDR3 is TGCAGTGCTAGCCGGGACAGGGGGCTTAATAGCAATCAGCCCCAGCATTTT. Its translation: CSASRDRGLNSNQPQHF. This chain connects TRBV20-1 to TRBJ1-5; TRBD1 matches 12 bases. Trimming removed 3 bases from V and 0 bases from J; junction bases left unmatched: 6. CDR3 length: 17 residues. Per the germline V gene, CDR1 is DFQATT and CDR2 is SNEGSKA (reference sequence).

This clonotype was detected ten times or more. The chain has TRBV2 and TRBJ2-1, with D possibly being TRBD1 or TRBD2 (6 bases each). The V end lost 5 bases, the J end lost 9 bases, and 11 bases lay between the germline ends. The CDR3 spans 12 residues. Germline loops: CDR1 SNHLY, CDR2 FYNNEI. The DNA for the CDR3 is TGTGCCAGCAGTCAAGGAGGGGGTGAGCAGTTCTTC. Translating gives CASSQGGGEQFF.

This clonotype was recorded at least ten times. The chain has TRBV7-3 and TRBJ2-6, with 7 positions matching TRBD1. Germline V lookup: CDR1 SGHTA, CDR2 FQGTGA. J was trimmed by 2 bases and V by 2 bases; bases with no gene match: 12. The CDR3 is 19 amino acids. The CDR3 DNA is TGTGCCAGCAGCTTAGGAGTACAGGGGAAGAAGCCTGGGGCCAACGTCCTGACTTTC. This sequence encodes CASSLGVQGKKPGANVLTF.

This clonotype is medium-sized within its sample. The CDR3 region is CASSSQGTDTQYF. Here the CDR3 DNA reads TGTGCCAGCAGTTCCCAAGGGACAGATACGCAGTATTTT. The genes are TRBV11-2 and TRBJ2-3; D is unclear. Trimming removed 6 bases from V and 3 bases from J, with 10 bases in between. Germline V lookup: CDR1 SGHAT, CDR2 FQNNGV. This CDR3 is 13 amino acids long.

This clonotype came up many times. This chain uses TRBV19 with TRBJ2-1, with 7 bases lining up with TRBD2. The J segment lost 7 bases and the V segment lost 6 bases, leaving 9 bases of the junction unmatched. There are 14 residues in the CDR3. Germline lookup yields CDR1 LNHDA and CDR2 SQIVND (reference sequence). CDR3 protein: CASSLVRRGNEQFF. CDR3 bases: TGTGCCAGTAGCCTTGTCCGGCGGGGGAATGAGCAGTTCTTC.

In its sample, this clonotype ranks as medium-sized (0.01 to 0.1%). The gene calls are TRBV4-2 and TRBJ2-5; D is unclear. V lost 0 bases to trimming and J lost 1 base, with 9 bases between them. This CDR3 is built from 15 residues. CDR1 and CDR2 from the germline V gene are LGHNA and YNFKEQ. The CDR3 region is CASSQDGQLQETQYF. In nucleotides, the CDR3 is TGTGCCAGCAGCCAAGATGGTCAGCTCCAAGAGACCCAGTACTTC.

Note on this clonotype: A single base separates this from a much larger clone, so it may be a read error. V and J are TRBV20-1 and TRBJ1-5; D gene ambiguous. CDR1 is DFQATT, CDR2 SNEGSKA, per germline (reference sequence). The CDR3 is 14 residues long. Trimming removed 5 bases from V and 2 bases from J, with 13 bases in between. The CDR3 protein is CSAGSGSGNQPQHF. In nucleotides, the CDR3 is TGCAGTGCTGGTTCCGGGAGCGGCAATCAGCCCCAGCATTTT.

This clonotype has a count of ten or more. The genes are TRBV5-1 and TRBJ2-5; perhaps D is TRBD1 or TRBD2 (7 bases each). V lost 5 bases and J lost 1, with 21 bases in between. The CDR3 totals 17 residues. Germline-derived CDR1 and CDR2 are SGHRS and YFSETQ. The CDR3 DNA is TGCGCCAGCAGACTAAGCGGGACAGCGCCCCTCCAAGAGACCCAGTACTTC. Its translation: CASRLSGTAPLQETQYF.

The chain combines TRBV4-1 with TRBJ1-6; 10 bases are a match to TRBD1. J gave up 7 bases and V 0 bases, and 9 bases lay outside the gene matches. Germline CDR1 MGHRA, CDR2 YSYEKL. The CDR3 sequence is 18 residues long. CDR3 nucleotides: TGCGCCAGCAGCCAAGATCCTAGACAGGGGGCGGGAAATTCACCCCTCCACTTT. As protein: CASSQDPRQGAGNSPLHF.